The present TCR beta chain was sequenced within a study of PD-L1 blockade in urothelial cancer. Looking at the study overall: Blood yielded a median of approximately 150,000 T cells per sample.

This sample's time point: pretreatment peripheral blood. The CDR3 is 15 residues long. The germline gives CDR1 SGHRS, CDR2 YFSETQ. V shed 2 bases and J shed 0 bases, with 8 bases lying between them. The method was immunoSEQ multiplex PCR; TCRdb's version includes in-frame clones alone and lacks a portion of them. The sample includes about 63,000 clones, roughly 76% of them seen just once. This TCR was sampled from a man between 70 and 80 years old with urothelial cancer. This specimen consisted of PBMCs, obtained around atezolizumab (anti-PD-L1) treatment. The V call is TRBV5-1, the J call TRBJ1-4; TRBD1 is a possible D gene (5 bases). In nucleotides, the CDR3 is TGCGCCAGCAGCTTTGACAGTTCAACTAATGAAAAACTGTTTTTT. Protein sequence: CASSFDSSTNEKLFF.